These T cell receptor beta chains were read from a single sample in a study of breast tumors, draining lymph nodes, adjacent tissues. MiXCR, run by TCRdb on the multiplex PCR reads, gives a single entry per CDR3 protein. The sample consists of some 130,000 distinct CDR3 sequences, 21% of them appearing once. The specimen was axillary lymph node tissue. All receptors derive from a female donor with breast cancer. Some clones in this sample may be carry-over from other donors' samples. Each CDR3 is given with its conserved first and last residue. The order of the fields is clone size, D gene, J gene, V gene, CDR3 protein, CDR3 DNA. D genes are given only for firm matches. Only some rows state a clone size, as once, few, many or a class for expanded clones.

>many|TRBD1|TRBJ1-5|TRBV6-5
CASSLGQGGNQPQHF
TGTGCCAGCAGCCTCGGACAGGGTGGCAATCAGCCCCAGCATTTT
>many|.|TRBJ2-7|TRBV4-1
CASSQTGWSTYEQYF
TGCGCCAGCAGCCAAACAGGGTGGTCGACCTACGAGCAGTACTTC
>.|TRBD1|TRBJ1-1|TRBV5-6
CASSLVTGGMMNTEAFF
TGTGCCAGCAGCTTGGTTACAGGGGGTATGATGAACACTGAAGCTTTCTTT
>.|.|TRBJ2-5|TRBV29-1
CGVEQETQHF
TGCGGCGTTGAGCAAGAGACCCAGCACTTC
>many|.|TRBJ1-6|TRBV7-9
CASSLSGSPLHF
TGTGCCAGCAGCTTGAGTGGGTCACCCCTCCACTTT
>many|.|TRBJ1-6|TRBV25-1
CASSERGDNSPLHF
TGTGCCAGCAGTGAACGGGGGGATAATTCACCCCTCCACTTT
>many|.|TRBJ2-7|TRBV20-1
CSARDGGHPGDEQYF
TGCAGTGCTAGAGACGGAGGGCACCCGGGCGATGAGCAGTACTTC
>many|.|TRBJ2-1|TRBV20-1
CSASLVGHNEQFF
TGCAGTGCTAGTTTGGTGGGCCACAATGAGCAGTTCTTC
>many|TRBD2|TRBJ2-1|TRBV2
CASRMSGMTGDEQFF
TGTGCCAGCAGAATGAGCGGGATGACCGGCGATGAGCAGTTCTTC
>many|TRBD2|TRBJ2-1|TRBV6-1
CASTLSGRGSYNEQFF
TGTGCCAGTACTCTTAGCGGGAGGGGTTCCTACAATGAGCAGTTCTTC
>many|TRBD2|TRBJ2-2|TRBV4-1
CASSQEPGLAGEVLIGELFF
TGCGCCAGCAGCCAAGAGCCGGGACTAGCGGGAGAAGTTTTGATCGGGGAGCTGTTTTTT
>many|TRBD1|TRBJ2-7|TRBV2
CASSPKGGQKYEQYF
TGTGCCAGCAGCCCAAAAGGGGGACAGAAGTACGAGCAGTACTTC
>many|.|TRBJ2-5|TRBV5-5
CASSLITKETQYF
TGTGCCAGCAGCTTAATCACAAAGGAGACCCAGTACTTC
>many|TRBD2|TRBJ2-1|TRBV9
CASSVAGGLLNNEQFF
TGTGCCAGCAGCGTAGCTGGGGGACTACTGAACAATGAGCAGTTCTTC
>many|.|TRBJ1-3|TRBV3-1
CASRLGTGNTIYF
TGTGCCAGCAGGCTTGGGACTGGAAACACCATATATTTT
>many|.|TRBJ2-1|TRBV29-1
CSVGDNEQFF
TGCAGCGTTGGGGACAATGAGCAGTTCTTC
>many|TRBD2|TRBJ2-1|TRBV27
CASTPGGLATGEQFF
TGTGCCAGCACCCCCGGGGGACTAGCGACGGGTGAGCAGTTCTTC
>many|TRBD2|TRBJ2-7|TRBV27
CASSGGTYEQYF
TGTGCCAGCAGCGGGGGGACCTACGAGCAGTACTTC
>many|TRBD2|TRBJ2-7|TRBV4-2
CASSQDMGASGAYEQYF
TGTGCCAGCAGCCAAGATATGGGAGCTAGCGGAGCCTACGAGCAGTACTTC
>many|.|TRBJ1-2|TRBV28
CASSVTGILNYGYTF
TGTGCCAGCAGCGTAACAGGAATCTTGAACTATGGCTACACCTTC
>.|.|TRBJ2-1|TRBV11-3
CASSLDGDKHLNEQFF
TGTGCCAGCAGCTTAGATGGAGACAAGCATTTGAATGAGCAGTTCTTC
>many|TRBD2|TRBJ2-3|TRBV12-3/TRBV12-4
CASRGLAGKSDTQYF
TGTGCCAGCAGGGGACTAGCGGGAAAATCAGATACGCAGTATTTT
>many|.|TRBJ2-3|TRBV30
CAWSVPGASTDTQYF
TGTGCCTGGAGTGTACCCGGGGCAAGCACAGATACGCAGTATTTT
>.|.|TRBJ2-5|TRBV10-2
CASKGQETQYF
TGCGCCAGCAAGGGGCAAGAGACCCAGTACTTC
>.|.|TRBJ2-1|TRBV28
CASSLVSESMHNEQFF
TGTGCCAGCAGTTTGGTCAGTGAGAGTATGCACAATGAGCAGTTCTTC
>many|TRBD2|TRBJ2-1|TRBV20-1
CSAQWGLAGYYNEQFF
TGCAGTGCTCAGTGGGGACTAGCGGGATACTACAATGAGCAGTTCTTC
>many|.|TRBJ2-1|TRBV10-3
CAISEFAGSNEQFF
TGTGCCATCAGTGAGTTTGCGGGATCCAATGAGCAGTTCTTC
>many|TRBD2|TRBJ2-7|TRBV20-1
CSAILAGGPYEQYF
TGCAGTGCGATACTAGCGGGAGGCCCCTACGAGCAGTACTTC
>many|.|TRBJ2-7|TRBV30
CAWSTGQPPYEQYF
TGTGCCTGGAGTACCGGACAGCCACCCTACGAGCAGTACTTC
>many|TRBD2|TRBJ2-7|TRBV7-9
CASSWTSGGGPYEQYF
TGTGCCAGCAGCTGGACTAGCGGGGGTGGGCCCTACGAGCAGTACTTC
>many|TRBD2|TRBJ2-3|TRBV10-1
CASSSAGPTDTQYF
TGCGCCAGCAGTTCAGCGGGACCCACAGATACGCAGTATTTT
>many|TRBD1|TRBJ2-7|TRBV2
CASSEATGGSYEQYF
TGTGCCAGCAGTGAAGCGACAGGGGGCTCCTACGAGCAGTACTTC
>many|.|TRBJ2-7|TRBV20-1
CSARDILASEQYF
TGCAGTGCTAGAGATATACTAGCTTCTGAGCAGTACTTC
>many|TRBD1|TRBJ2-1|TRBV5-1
CASTRQGESSYEQFF
TGCGCCAGCACGCGACAGGGGGAGTCCTCCTATGAGCAGTTCTTC
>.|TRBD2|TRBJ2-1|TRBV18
CASSPTFSGRPHYNEQFF
TGTGCCAGCTCACCAACTTTTAGCGGGAGGCCCCACTACAATGAGCAGTTCTTC
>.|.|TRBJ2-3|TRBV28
CASSQSGHPTDTQYF
TGTGCCAGCTCCCAGTCGGGACACCCCACAGATACGCAGTATTTT
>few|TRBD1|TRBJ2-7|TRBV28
CASSSGTGAPYEQYF
TGTGCCAGCAGTTCCGGGACAGGGGCCCCCTACGAGCAGTACTTC
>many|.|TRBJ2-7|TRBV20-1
CSATLPSASRDEQYF
TGCAGTGCTACCCTCCCTAGCGCGAGCCGTGACGAGCAGTACTTC
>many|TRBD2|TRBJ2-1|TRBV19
CASNLAGADNEQFF
TGTGCCAGTAACCTAGCGGGAGCGGACAATGAGCAGTTCTTC
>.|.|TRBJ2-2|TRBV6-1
CASRRDTEELFF
TGTGCCAGCAGGCGGGACACCGAGGAGCTGTTTTTT
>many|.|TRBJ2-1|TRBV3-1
CASSQVPRNEQFF
TGTGCCAGCAGCCAAGTGCCTCGCAATGAGCAGTTCTTC
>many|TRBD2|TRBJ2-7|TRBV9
CASSVAGASGPYEQYF
TGTGCCAGCAGCGTAGCCGGGGCTAGCGGACCCTACGAGCAGTACTTC
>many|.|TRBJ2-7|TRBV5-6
CARPGRSRPYEQYF
TGTGCCAGACCCGGACGATCACGGCCCTACGAGCAGTACTTC
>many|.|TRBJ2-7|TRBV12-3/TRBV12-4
CASSFGTPSYEQYF
TGTGCCAGCAGTTTTGGGACACCATCCTACGAGCAGTACTTC
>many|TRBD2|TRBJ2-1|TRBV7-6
CASSGPGLADYNEQFF
TGTGCCAGCAGCGGCCCGGGACTAGCGGATTACAATGAGCAGTTCTTC
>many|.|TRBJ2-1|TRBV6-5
CASSYSGQPYNEQFF
TGTGCCAGCAGTTACTCAGGACAGCCCTACAATGAGCAGTTCTTC
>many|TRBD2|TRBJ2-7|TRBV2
CASTLASGNYEQYF
TGTGCCAGCACTCTCGCCAGCGGGAACTACGAGCAGTACTTC
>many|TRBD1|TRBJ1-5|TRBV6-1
CASSAGQPVHSNQPQHF
TGTGCCAGCAGTGCGGGACAGCCTGTACATAGCAATCAGCCCCAGCATTTT
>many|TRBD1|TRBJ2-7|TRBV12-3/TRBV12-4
CASSGTAKTYEQYF
TGTGCCAGCAGTGGGACAGCCAAAACCTACGAGCAGTACTTC
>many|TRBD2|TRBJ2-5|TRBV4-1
CASSQVTAGAGGAETQYF
TGCGCCAGCAGCCAAGTTACGGCCGGAGCGGGAGGCGCGGAGACCCAGTACTTC
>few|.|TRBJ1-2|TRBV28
CASSSAAAGEGVYGYTF
TGTGCCAGCAGTTCCGCGGCCGCGGGGGAGGGCGTCTATGGCTACACCTTC
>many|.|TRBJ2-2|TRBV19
CASSQTGINTGELFF
TGTGCCAGTAGTCAGACGGGGATTAACACCGGGGAGCTGTTTTTT
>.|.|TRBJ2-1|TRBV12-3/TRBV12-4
CASGVTWQGYNEQFF
TGTGCCAGCGGCGTAACGTGGCAGGGTTACAATGAGCAGTTCTTC